Below, 5 T cell receptor beta chains from the same sample are listed, as sequenced in a study of tumor-infiltrating lymphocytes in primary liver carcinoma. Unsorted bulk tissue (about 18-30 mg) underwent RNA and DNA co-extraction. Production of TCR beta cDNA used approximately 0.45 ug total RNA together with a constant-region primer. Researchers made the TCR beta libraries by running three nested multiplex PCR rounds with slightly modified ARM-PCR. With TRBV1-TRBV30 forward primers and a C-beta reverse primer, the first two PCR rounds were run for 9 to 10 cycles each. TCRdb re-called the multiplex PCR reads with MiXCR, one entry per CDR3 protein. The table has fewer than 200,000 distinct CDR3 sequences, around 81% seen once. The sample comprised tumor tissue from primary liver carcinoma. The receptors originated from a middle-aged man with primary liver carcinoma and hepatitis B virus infection.

This sequence joins TRBV6-2 or TRBV6-3 and TRBJ1-1; TRBD1 aligns across 7 bases. After removal of 5 bases from V and 12 bases from J, the junction contained 12 bases not matched to a gene. Per germline, CDR1 MNHEY and CDR2 SVGEGT. The length of the CDR3 is 13 residues. The CDR3 DNA reads as TGTGCCAGCAGTCGACAGGGTTACACTGAGACTTTCTTT. It yields the protein CASSRQGYTETFF.

Note on this clonotype: The conserved closing phenylalanine or tryptophan is absent in this CDR3, likely reflecting a read error. This sequence joins TRBV6-1 and TRBJ2-3; 11 bases fit TRBD2. Germline CDR1 is MNHNS and CDR2 is SASEGT. The CDR3 sequence is 16 residues long. The CDR3 region has the DNA TGTGGCAGCGCTGAAATAGCGGGAGGGAGGACAGATACGCAGTATTAT. Its translation: CGSAEIAGGRTDTQYY.

This clonotype was seen only once. A read error may account for a junction end that differs from germline. The chain has TRBV29-1 and TRBJ2-1, with D maybe TRBD1 (6 bases). This CDR3 contains 12 residues. Germline V gene lookup returns CDR1 SQVTM and CDR2 ANQGSEA. The CDR3 DNA reads TGTAGCGTGACAGGTGACTACGATGAGCAGTTCTTC. Residues: CSVTGDYDEQFF.

A word on this clonotype: The germline gene is not matched at one end of the junction; a read error may be the cause. The genes are TRBV29-1 and TRBJ2-7; no clear D gene. From germline, CDR1 is SQVTM and CDR2 ANQGSEA. The CDR3 is 13 residues long. The CDR3 spells CGVDARYVDEQYF. The CDR3 DNA reads as TGCGGCGTCGATGCAAGGTATGTCGACGAGCAGTACTTC.

This clonotype was detected only a few times. A much larger clone is a single base away; this may be a read error. The V and J genes are TRBV11-2 and TRBJ2-3, with TRBD2 matching 8 bases. From germline, CDR1 is SGHAT and CDR2 FQNNGV. V was clipped by 4 bases and J by 6 bases; unmatched bases: 12. CDR3 length equals 16 residues. The CDR3 loop is CASSSGLVGVLDTQYF. In DNA, the CDR3 is TGTGCCAGCAGCTCGGGACTAGTGGGAGTGTTGGATACGCAGTATTTT.